Listed here is a single T cell receptor beta chain. Its antigen remains unidentified. This CDR3 comprises 15 residues. From germline, CDR1 is SQVTM and CDR2 ANQGSEA. These data belong to a study of CXCR3-negative and CXCR3-positive naive CD8 T cells. A CD45RO-CCR7+CD27+CD95- profile was what naive CD8+ T cells displayed. Findings and limits, study-wide: Diversity in memory CD8+ cells fell much lower than the comparably high levels seen in both naive subsets. TRB CDR3s of CXCR3-positive naive cells were more hydrophobic than those of CXCR3-negative naive cells. Between one naive subset and the other, surface CD5 was comparable, and TCR strength was inferred from TRB CDR3 properties.

The TRB libraries of cDNA were built by UMI-labeled 5' RACE. From the 5' RACE reads, TCRdb lists one entry per CDR3 protein and no DNA. The sample table includes some 130,000 distinct CDR3 sequences. This receptor was obtained from a human donor in good health. Some clones in this sample may be carry-over from other donors' samples. Sequencing input: naive CXCR3+ CD8+ T cells from blood. As for subset: CD45RO-CCR7+CD27+CD95- naive CD8+ T cells expressing CXCR3 (TNR3+). This chain uses TRBV29-1 with TRBJ2-1; with no DNA, the TCRdb D assignment of TRBD1 cannot be verified. This CDR3 reads CSVEGASSDYNEQFF.